The subject of this entry is one T cell receptor beta chain. Antigen: not known. This CDR3 has 15 amino acids. Germline V gene data show CDR1 as KGHSH and CDR2 as LQKENI. V lost 5 bases and J lost 9; bases outside the gene matches: 10. These data belong to a study of T-cell reconstitution after alpha-beta-depleted transplantation in children. General observations from the study: T-cell numbers and diversity, one year after transplant, stemmed largely from T cells that were newly produced.

Library preparation (for TCRbeta) was performed with unique molecular identifiers. TCRdb analysed the PCR reads with MiXCR anew, one entry per CDR3 protein. In the table there are 250,000 or so distinct CDR3 sequences, 8.2% of which are singletons. This specimen consisted of PBMCs, mostly from graft donor cells, obtained 180 days after TCRalphabeta/CD19-depleted stem cell transplant. The rearrangement uses TRBV18 and TRBJ2-1; TRBD1 aligns across 10 bases. This TCR came from a male patient younger than 18 who had a stem cell transplant for acute lymphoblastic leukemia, so the T cells may come from the graft donor. CDR3: CASSSRQGAQGEQFF. The CDR3 DNA is TGTGCCAGCTCATCCCGACAGGGGGCGCAGGGTGAGCAGTTCTTC.